A single sample gave rise to the 4 T cell receptor beta chains below, sequenced in a study of blood T cell repertoires in COVID-19. Produced via immunoSEQ multiplex PCR; TCRdb's table is partial and in-frame only. The profile shows some 83,000 clones, around 80% of them singletons. The sequenced sample was peripheral blood. The source is a man aged 60 to 75 with active or convalescent COVID-19.

The chain couples TRBV11-2 to TRBJ1-4; 8 nucleotides agree with TRBD1. J lost 7 bases, V lost 0 bases, and 19 bases had no gene match. Germline CDR1 is SGHAT and CDR2 is FQNNGV. This CDR3 is 20 amino acids long. The CDR3 bases are TGTGCCAGCAGCTTAGAGCCCCCTGGACAGGGCTTGGCGATAATTGAAAAACTGTTTTTT. This sequence encodes CASSLEPPGQGLAIIEKLFF.

This clone was counted only a few times. The genes are TRBV27 and TRBJ1-5, with 10 bases lining up with TRBD1. The CDR3 is made up of 15 amino acids. Trimming removed 5 bases from V and 7 bases from J; junction bases left unmatched: 8. Germline values: CDR1 MNHEY, CDR2 SMNVEV (reference sequence). CDR3 in amino acids: CASSPGQGVEQPQHF. The CDR3 DNA sequence: TGTGCCAGCAGTCCAGGACAGGGGGTCGAGCAGCCCCAGCATTTT.

The chain links TRBV6-2 or TRBV6-3 to TRBJ1-2, with D possibly TRBD1 on 6 matching bases. The V gene's germline CDR1 is MNHEY and CDR2 SVGEGT. Trimming removed 2 bases at V and 4 bases at J, with 14 bases between. The CDR3 length is 15 residues. The CDR3 DNA reads TGTGCCAGCAGTTACCCCCAGGGGAATGGCTATGGCTACACCTTC. Translating gives CASSYPQGNGYGYTF.

This clone showed up just once. The J gene is TRBJ1-3, the V gene TRBV18, with D unresolved. The CDR3 covers 16 residues. Looked up from germline, CDR1 is KGHSH and CDR2 is LQKENI. Trimming removed 1 base at V and 0 bases at J, with 10 bases between. The CDR3 DNA is TGTGCCAGCTCACCACAGGAGGGCGTCTCTGGAAACACCATATATTTT. Translating it yields CASSPQEGVSGNTIYF.